This T cell receptor (beta chain) comes out of a study of T cell responses to AZD1222 COVID-19 vaccine. Clones were sequenced by immunoSEQ multiplex PCR, and TCRdb holds only the in-frame ones, with some missing. The table has 150,000 or so clones, about nine tenths seen once. To note about this clone: Its antigen is not identified.

The V gene end was trimmed by 6 bases and the J gene end by 2 bases; junction bases not matched to a gene: 1. Germline assignment: CDR1 MNHEY and CDR2 SVGAGI. The CDR3 consists of 13 residues. Points from the study as a whole: Compared with day 0, the breadth and depth of the Spike-specific TCR repertoire rose significantly after two doses of AZD1222.

This sequence was found in an adult in good health. Source: peripheral blood, taken on day 0 of AZD1222 vaccination. The V and J genes are TRBV6-5 and TRBJ2-7; 10 bases agree with TRBD1. CDR3: CASRGTGAYEQYF. The CDR3 DNA follows: TGTGCCAGCAGGGGGACAGGGGCCTACGAGCAGTACTTC.